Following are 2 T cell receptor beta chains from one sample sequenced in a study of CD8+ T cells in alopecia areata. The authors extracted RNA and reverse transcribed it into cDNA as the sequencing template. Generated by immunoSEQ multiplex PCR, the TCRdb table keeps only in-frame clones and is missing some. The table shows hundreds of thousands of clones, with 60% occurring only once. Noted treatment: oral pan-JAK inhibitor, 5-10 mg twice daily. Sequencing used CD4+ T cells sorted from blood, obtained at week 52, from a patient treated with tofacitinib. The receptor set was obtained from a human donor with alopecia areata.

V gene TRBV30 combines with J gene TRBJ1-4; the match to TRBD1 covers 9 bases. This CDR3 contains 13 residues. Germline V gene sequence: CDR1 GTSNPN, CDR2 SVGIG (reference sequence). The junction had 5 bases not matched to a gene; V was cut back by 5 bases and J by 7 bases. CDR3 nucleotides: TGTGCCTGGGGGACAGGGATCGGTGAAAAACTGTTTTTT. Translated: CAWGTGIGEKLFF.

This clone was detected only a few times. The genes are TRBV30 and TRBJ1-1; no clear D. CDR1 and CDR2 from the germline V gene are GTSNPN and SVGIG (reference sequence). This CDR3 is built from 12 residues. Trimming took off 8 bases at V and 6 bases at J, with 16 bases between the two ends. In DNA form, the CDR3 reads TGTGCCGCCTCACGGAGGGCCCCTGAAGCTTTCTTT. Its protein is CAASRRAPEAFF.